This TCR beta chain appears in the sequencing data of a study of blood T cell repertoires in COVID-19 (dated by TCRdb to about 2020). With regard to the full study: Samples covering the acute and convalescent phases of COVID-19 were provided by collaborators in the United States, Italy and Spain. The material from the prospective study consisted of cDNA or gDNA derived from T cells, B-cell-depleted T cells, or PBMCs. The dataset comprised deeply sampled blood TCRbeta repertoires from subjects exposed to, actively infected with, or recovered from COVID-19. A freely available public database, intended as a resource for researchers studying the immune response to SARS-CoV-2, is where the repertoires were released. The samples were drawn from the first 160 participants of the ongoing ImmuneRACE study and from 1,254 subjects provided by 6 global collaborators. Nearly every sample came with metadata listing a de-identified subject ID, COVID-19 status, age in years and sex. HLA class I and class II types, where available, came from metadata supplied by the sample provider rather than from assay-based typing.

Results and caveats for the whole study, not just this receptor: How much clinical and demographic metadata was included differed by source and by participant, and the metadata was provided uncurated.

The immunoSEQ Assay, a bias-controlled multiplex PCR, was used to amplify TCRbeta CDR3 regions from genomic DNA. On the authors' methods: The number of nucleated cells in each sample was estimated by amplification of reference gene primers within the assay. Sequence reads were collapsed and filtered to measure the absolute abundance of every unique TCRbeta CDR3 rearrangement. Productive Simpson clonality was computed per sample as the square root of Simpson's diversity index over productive rearrangements. Drawn from immuneACCESS, this table holds only the in-frame rearrangements with V and J called that TCRdb kept. Clones are partly lost; checked studies trace under half to an unresolved V gene and leave the rest unexplained. V and J calls and clone size are copied from that table; D and trimming were computed from the DNA. The sample contains hundreds of thousands of clones, around 87% of them found a single time. In total, the top ten clones hold approximately 1.7% of the sample.

Enrolling through a virtual design, the prospective study's participants ranged in age from roughly 18 to 89 years and lived across roughly 23 United States geographic areas. Cohort assignment in the prospective study relied on participant-reported clinical history from a screening survey and a study questionnaire. ImmuneRACE Cohort 3 recovered participants were defined by two consecutive negative NP/OP PCR tests, healthcare professional clearance, or symptom resolution. Mobile phlebotomists in the prospective study collected whole blood, serum and a nasopharyngeal or oropharyngeal swab from every participant. Participants in the prospective study had the option to provide additional blood draws and questionnaires over a roughly two-month period. Prospective study blood samples were shipped either frozen or at room temperature before DNA extraction. Remarks on this clone: Its target antigen remains unknown. It has no much larger one-base neighbor in the sample; base qualities were not kept.

Sequenced: PBMCs or T cells enriched from blood (not recorded which). This TCR was recovered from a woman between 50 and 59 years old who had recovered from COVID-19.

The CDR3: CASSFSGRVGLYEQYF. The nucleotides are TGTGCCAGCAGTTTTAGCGGGAGGGTCGGGCTCTACGAGCAGTACTTC. Recombination joined TRBV11-2 with TRBJ2-7; TRBD2 agrees with 11 junctional bases. Unmatched junction bases come to 10, with V trimmed by 6 bases and J by 3 bases. Looking up the germline V gene yields CDR1 SGHAT and CDR2 FQNNGV. From the cysteine up to the phenylalanine, the CDR3 has a length of 16 residues. Left in the record is the CDR3 DNA by itself, 48 bases read in frame from the first base.